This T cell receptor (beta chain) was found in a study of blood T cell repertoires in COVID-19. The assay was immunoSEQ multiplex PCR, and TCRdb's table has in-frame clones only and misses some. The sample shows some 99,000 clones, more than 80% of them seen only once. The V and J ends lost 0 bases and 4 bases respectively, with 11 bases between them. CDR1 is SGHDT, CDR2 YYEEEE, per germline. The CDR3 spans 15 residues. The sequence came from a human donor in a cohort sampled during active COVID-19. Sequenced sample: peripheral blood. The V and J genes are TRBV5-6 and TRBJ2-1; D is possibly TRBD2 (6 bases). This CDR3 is CASSLGAGPYNEQFF. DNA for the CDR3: TGTGCCAGCAGCTTGGGGGCGGGACCTTACAATGAGCAGTTCTTC.